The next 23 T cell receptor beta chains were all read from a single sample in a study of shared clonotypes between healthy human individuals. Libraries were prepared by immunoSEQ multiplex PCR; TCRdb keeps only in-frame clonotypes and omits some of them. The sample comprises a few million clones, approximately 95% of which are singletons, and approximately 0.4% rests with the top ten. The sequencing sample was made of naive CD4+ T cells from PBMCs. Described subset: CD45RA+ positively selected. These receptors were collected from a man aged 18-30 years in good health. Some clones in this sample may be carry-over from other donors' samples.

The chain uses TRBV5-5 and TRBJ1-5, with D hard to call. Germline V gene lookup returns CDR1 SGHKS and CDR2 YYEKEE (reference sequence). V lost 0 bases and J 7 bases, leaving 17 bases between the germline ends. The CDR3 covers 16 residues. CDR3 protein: CASSLAGETLGQPQHF. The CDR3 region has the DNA TGTGCCAGCAGCTTGGCTGGAGAGACCCTTGGGCAGCCCCAGCATTTT.

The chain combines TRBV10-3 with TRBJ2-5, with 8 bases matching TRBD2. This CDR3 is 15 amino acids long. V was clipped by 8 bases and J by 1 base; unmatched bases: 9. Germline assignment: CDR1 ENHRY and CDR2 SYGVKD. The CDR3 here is CAISGGPSTQETQYF. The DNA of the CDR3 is TGTGCCATCTCGGGGGGGCCCAGCACCCAAGAGACCCAGTACTTC.

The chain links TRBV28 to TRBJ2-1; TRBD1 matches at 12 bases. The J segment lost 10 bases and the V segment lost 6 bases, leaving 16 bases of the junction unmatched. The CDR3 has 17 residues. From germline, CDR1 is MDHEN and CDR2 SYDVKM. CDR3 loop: CASSPSRRDRGLWEQFF. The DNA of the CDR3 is TGTGCCAGCAGCCCTTCCCGCCGGGACAGGGGGCTGTGGGAGCAGTTCTTC.

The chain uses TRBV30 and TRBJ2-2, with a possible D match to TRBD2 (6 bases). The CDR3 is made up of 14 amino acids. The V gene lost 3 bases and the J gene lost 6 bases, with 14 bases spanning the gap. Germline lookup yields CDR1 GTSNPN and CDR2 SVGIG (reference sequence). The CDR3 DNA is TGTGCCTGGAGGACATACGGGGGTTCCGGGGAGCTGTTTTTT. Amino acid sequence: CAWRTYGGSGELFF.

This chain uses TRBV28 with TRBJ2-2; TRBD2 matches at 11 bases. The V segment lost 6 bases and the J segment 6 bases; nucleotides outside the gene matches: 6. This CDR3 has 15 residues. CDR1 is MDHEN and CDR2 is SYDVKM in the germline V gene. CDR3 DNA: TGTGCCAGCAGGAAAACTAGCGGGAGAGCCGGGGAGCTGTTTTTT. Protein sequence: CASRKTSGRAGELFF.

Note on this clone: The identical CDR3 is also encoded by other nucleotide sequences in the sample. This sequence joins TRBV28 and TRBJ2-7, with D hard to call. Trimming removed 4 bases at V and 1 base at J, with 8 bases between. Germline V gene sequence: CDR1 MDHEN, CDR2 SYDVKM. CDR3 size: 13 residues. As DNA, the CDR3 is TGTGCCAGCAGTTCATCCCCTTCCTACGAGCAGTACTTC. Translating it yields CASSSSPSYEQYF.

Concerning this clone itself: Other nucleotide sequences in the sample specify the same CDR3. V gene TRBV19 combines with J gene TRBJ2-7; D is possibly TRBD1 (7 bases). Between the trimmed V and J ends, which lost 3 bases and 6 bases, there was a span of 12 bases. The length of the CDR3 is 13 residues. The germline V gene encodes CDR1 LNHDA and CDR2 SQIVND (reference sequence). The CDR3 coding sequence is TGTGCCAGTAGTATCGGCCAGGGGGGCGAGCAGTACTTC. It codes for CASSIGQGGEQYF.

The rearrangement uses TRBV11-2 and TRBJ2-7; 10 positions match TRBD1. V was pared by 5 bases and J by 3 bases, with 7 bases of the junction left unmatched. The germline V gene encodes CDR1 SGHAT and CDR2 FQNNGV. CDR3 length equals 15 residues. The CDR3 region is CASSPDRGRNYEQYF. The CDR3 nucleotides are TGTGCCAGCAGCCCCGACAGGGGGCGAAACTACGAGCAGTACTTC.

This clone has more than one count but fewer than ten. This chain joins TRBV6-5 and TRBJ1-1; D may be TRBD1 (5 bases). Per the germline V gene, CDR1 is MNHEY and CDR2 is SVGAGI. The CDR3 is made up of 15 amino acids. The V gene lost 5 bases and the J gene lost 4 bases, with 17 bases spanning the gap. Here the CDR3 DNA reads TGTGCCAGCAGTGGACCTTACCCCAGGGTCACTGAAGCTTTCTTT. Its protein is CASSGPYPRVTEAFF.

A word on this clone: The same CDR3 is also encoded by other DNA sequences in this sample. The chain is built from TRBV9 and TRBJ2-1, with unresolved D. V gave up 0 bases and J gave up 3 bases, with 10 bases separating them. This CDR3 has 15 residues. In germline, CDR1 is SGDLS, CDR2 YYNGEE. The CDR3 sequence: CASSVDPGSYNEQFF. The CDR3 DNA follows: TGTGCCAGCAGCGTAGATCCCGGAAGCTACAATGAGCAGTTCTTC.

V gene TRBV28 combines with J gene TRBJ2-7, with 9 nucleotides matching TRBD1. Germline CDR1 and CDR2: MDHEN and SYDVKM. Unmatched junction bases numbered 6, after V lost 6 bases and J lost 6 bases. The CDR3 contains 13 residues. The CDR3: CASSTGGAVEQYF. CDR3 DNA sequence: TGTGCCAGCAGCACAGGGGGCGCGGTCGAGCAGTACTTC.

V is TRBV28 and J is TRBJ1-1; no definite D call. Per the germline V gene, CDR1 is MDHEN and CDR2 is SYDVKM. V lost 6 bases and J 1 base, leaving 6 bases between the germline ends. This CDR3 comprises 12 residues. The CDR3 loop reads CASREANTEAFF. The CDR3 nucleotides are TGTGCCAGCAGGGAGGCGAACACTGAAGCTTTCTTT.

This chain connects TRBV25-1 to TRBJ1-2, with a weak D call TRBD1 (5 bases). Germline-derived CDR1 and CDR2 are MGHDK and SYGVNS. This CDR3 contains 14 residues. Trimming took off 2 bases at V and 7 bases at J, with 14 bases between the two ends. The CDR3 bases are TGTGCCAGCAGTGAACAGGACACCCTGGGTGGCTACACCTTC. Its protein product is CASSEQDTLGGYTF.

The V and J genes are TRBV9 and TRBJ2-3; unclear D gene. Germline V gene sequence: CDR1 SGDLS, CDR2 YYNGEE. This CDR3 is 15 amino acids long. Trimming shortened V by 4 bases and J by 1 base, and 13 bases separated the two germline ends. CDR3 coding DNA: TGTGCCAGCAGCCCGACCCGGAAAGGCACAGATACGCAGTATTTT. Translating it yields CASSPTRKGTDTQYF.

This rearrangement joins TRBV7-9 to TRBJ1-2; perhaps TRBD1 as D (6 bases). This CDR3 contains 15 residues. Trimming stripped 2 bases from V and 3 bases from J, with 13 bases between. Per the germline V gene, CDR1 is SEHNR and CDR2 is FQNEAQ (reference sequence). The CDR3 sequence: CASSLSGEGYYGYTF. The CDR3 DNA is TGTGCCAGCAGCTTATCAGGGGAAGGGTACTATGGCTACACCTTC.

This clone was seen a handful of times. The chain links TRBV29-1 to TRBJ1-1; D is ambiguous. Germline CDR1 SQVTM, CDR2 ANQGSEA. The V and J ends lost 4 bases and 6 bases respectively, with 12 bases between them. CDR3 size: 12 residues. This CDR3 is CSVAKDTAEAFF. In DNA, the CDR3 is TGCAGCGTTGCTAAAGACACGGCTGAAGCTTTCTTT.

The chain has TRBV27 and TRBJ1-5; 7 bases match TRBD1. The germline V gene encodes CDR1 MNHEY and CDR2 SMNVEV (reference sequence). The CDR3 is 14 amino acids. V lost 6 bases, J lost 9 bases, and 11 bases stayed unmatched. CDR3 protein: CASRPQQGWRPQHF. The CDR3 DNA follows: TGTGCCAGCAGGCCCCAACAGGGGTGGCGGCCCCAGCATTTT.

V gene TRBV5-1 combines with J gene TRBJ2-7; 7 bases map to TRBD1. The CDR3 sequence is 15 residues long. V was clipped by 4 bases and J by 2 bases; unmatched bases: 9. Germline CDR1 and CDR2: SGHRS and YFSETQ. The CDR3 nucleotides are TGCGCCAGCAGCCCGGACGGGACAGCCACCTACGAGCAGTACTTC. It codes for CASSPDGTATYEQYF.

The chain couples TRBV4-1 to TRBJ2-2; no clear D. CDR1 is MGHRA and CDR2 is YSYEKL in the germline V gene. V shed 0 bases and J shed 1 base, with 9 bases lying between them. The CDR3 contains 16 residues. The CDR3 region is CASSQEARRNTGELFF. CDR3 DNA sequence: TGCGCCAGCAGCCAAGAAGCACGGAGGAACACCGGGGAGCTGTTTTTT.

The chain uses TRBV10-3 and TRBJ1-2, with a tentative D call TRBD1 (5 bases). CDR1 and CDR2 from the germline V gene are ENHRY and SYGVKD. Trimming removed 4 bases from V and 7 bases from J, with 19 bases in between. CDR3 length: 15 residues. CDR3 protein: CAISVETATSRGYTF. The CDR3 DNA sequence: TGTGCCATCAGTGTGGAGACAGCTACCTCACGTGGCTACACCTTC.

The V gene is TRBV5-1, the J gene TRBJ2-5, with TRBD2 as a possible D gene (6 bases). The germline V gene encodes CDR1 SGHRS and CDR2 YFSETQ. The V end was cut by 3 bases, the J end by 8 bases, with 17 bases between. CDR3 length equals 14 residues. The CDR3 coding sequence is TGCGCCAGCAGCTCCCAGGTGGCGGGGTCAACCCAGTACTTC. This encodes CASSSQVAGSTQYF.

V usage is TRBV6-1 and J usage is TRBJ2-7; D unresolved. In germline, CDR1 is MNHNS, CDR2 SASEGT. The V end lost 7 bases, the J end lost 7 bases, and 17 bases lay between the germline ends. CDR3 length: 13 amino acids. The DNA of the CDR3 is TGTGCCAGCAAGCTCACGGGCACCGGGGAGCAGTACTTC. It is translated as CASKLTGTGEQYF.

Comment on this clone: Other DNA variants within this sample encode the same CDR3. CDR3 region: CASSPMYEQYF. Written as DNA, the CDR3 is TGTGCCAGCTCACCAATGTACGAGCAGTACTTC. J is TRBJ2-7 and V is TRBV18; D gene ambiguous. V lost 2 bases and J lost 4, with 3 bases in between. The CDR3 extends over 11 amino acids. Germline loops: CDR1 KGHSH, CDR2 LQKENI. The full variable domain, completed using reference TRBV18 and TRBJ2-7, is NAGVMQNPRHLVRRRGQEARLRCSPMKGHSHVYWYRQLPEEGLKFMVYLQKENIIDESGMPKERFSAEFPKEGPSILRIQQVVRGDSAAYFCASSPMYEQYFGPGTRLTVT.